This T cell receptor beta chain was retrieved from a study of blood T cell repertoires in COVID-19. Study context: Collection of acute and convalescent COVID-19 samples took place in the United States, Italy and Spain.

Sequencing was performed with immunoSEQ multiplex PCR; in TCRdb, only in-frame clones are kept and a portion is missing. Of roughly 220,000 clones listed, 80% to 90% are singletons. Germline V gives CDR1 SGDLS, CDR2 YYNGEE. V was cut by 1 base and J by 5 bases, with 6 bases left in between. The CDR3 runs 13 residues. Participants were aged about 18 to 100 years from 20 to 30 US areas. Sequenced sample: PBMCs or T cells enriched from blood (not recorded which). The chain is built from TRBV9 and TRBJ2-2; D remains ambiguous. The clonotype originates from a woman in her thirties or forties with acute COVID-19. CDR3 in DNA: TGTGCCAGCAGCGTAACCGCGACCGGGGAGCTGTTTTTT. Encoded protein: CASSVTATGELFF.